The entry below describes one TCR beta chain. Antigen unknown. Profiling relied on immunoSEQ multiplex PCR, and the TCRdb table lists in-frame clones only, not all of them. The sample holds some 150,000 clones, more than 90% seen once. This specimen comes from a study of T cell responses to AZD1222 COVID-19 vaccine. Study-level background: It was second doses at about 4 or about 12 weeks that were pooled.

Study-level results: Unmutated variant regions are reportedly targeted by nearly half of spike-specific TCRs. Clonal diversity was possibly underestimated, and the donors were mostly white British, with more females.

V gave up 3 bases and J gave up 1 base, with 11 bases separating them. The germline V gene encodes CDR1 KGHDR and CDR2 SFDVKD. CDR3 length: 15 amino acids. The specimen was peripheral blood, collected on day 0 of AZD1222 vaccination. The rearrangement joins TRBV24-1 to TRBJ1-2; D is perhaps TRBD1 (5 bases). The receptor was isolated from an adult in good health. The CDR3 protein is CATSDRTGDNYGYTF. The CDR3 bases are TGTGCCACCAGTGATCGAACAGGTGATAACTATGGCTACACCTTC.